The rows below give T cell receptor beta chains drawn from one sample of a study of cytomegalovirus exposure and HLA in healthy donors. TCRdb's table, derived via immunoSEQ multiplex PCR, lists solely in-frame clones and lacks some. This table holds around 140,000 clones. The specimen was PBMCs. These receptors all come from a woman aged 45-59 years in good health and CMV-seronegative. The CDR3 runs from the conserved cysteine through the conserved F or W. The D gene is left open where the match is weak.

D gene	V gene	J gene	CDR3 protein	CDR3 DNA
TRBD1	TRBV19	TRBJ2-3	CASSTRTGGRDTQYF	TGTGCCAGTAGTACCCGGACAGGGGGCAGGGATACGCAGTATTTT
NA	TRBV5-6	TRBJ2-7	CASSSGYYGSYEQYF	TGTGCCAGCAGCTCGGGGTACTACGGCTCCTACGAGCAGTACTTC
TRBD1	TRBV30	TRBJ1-2	CAWATGGAGYTF	TGTGCCTGGGCCACAGGGGGCGCTGGCTACACCTTC
NA	TRBV19	TRBJ2-4	CAIRDLAKNIQYF	TGTGCCATTAGGGACTTAGCCAAAAACATTCAGTACTTC
TRBD1	TRBV7-9	TRBJ2-7	CASSPVVGTATYEQYF	TGTGCCAGCAGCCCAGTGGTAGGGACAGCTACCTACGAGCAGTACTTC
NA	TRBV18	TRBJ1-3	CASSPRSPETAVYF	TGTGCCAGCTCACCAAGGTCCCCGGAAACAGCCGTGTATTTT
TRBD1	TRBV19	TRBJ2-7	CASSIEGQGRSYEQYF	TGTGCCAGTAGTATAGAGGGACAGGGTCGATCCTACGAGCAGTACTTC
NA	TRBV27	TRBJ2-7	CASSPRLSIAYEQYF	TGTGCCAGCAGTCCCAGGCTTAGTATCGCCTACGAGCAGTACTTC
NA	TRBV29-1	TRBJ1-2	CSVSPGADYGYTF	TGCAGCGTTTCCCCGGGAGCAGACTATGGCTACACCTTC
TRBD1	TRBV6-1	TRBJ1-6	CASMTGGNSPLHF	TGTGCCAGCATGACAGGGGGCAATTCACCCCTCCACTTT
TRBD1	TRBV13	TRBJ2-7	CASSGRDRVYEQYF	TGTGCCAGCAGCGGACGGGACAGGGTGTACGAGCAGTACTTC
TRBD1	TRBV6-1	TRBJ1-5	CASRDRGDQPQHF	TGTGCCAGCAGGGACAGGGGTGATCAGCCCCAGCATTTT
TRBD1	TRBV5-1	TRBJ2-7	CASSFMRQGLDEQYF	TGCGCCAGCAGCTTCATGAGACAGGGTCTGGACGAGCAGTACTTC
TRBD2	TRBV30	TRBJ2-1	CAWSVKLAVSYNEQFF	TGTGCCTGGAGTGTAAAGCTAGCGGTTTCCTACAATGAGCAGTTCTTC
TRBD2	TRBV5-4	TRBJ2-1	CASSLRLAGGSNEQFF	TGTGCCAGCAGCTTGAGGCTAGCGGGGGGCTCAAATGAGCAGTTCTTC
NA	TRBV30	TRBJ1-5	CAWSRSPNQPQHF	TGTGCCTGGAGTCGGAGCCCAAATCAGCCCCAGCATTTT
NA	TRBV28	TRBJ2-3	CASSLNGLATDTQYF	TGTGCCAGCAGTTTAAACGGGTTGGCTACAGATACGCAGTATTTT
NA	TRBV28	TRBJ2-7	CASSTRQVGNYEQYF	TGTGCCAGCAGTACCCGACAGGTTGGGAACTACGAGCAGTACTTC
NA	TRBV7-3	TRBJ2-2	CASSRPQTGELFF	TGTGCCAGCAGCCGCCCTCAGACCGGGGAGCTGTTTTTT
NA	TRBV7-3	TRBJ1-3	CASSLGGASGNTIYF	TGTGCCAGCAGCTTAGGAGGGGCTTCTGGAAACACCATATATTTT
NA	TRBV15	TRBJ2-3	CATSRDWGIGTDTQYF	TGTGCCACCAGCAGAGATTGGGGCATCGGGACAGATACGCAGTATTTT
TRBD1	TRBV6-1	TRBJ1-2	CASIGGTGTNYGYTF	TGTGCCAGCATAGGCGGGACAGGCACTAACTATGGCTACACCTTC
TRBD2	TRBV30	TRBJ2-3	CAWSGGLASPFLDTQYF	TGTGCCTGGAGTGGGGGACTAGCGTCTCCTTTCTTAGATACGCAGTATTTT
TRBD1	TRBV10-3	TRBJ1-6	CAISERGPLESPLHF	TGTGCCATCAGTGAAAGGGGGCCCCTGGAATCACCCCTCCACTTT
TRBD2	TRBV28	TRBJ2-3	CASSFVGLAGDGDTQYF	TGTGCCAGCAGTTTCGTCGGACTAGCGGGGGATGGCGATACGCAGTATTTT
NA	TRBV5-4	TRBJ2-1	CASSGKGDRTPTVEQFF	TGTGCCAGCAGCGGAAAGGGGGACCGGACTCCGACCGTGGAGCAGTTCTTC
TRBD2	TRBV4-2	TRBJ2-5	CASSQGERDRRSGKTQYF	TGTGCCAGCAGCCAAGGGGAGCGGGACCGTCGGTCGGGTAAGACCCAGTACTTC
TRBD1	TRBV5-4	TRBJ1-4	CASSPDRGDYEKLFF	TGTGCCAGCAGCCCTGACAGGGGAGATTACGAAAAACTGTTTTTT
TRBD2	TRBV6-5	TRBJ2-1	CASTYSGGSYNEQFF	TGTGCCAGCACCTATAGCGGGGGGTCCTACAATGAGCAGTTCTTC
NA	TRBV7-2	TRBJ2-7	CASSFGGPAYEQYF	TGTGCCAGCAGCTTCGGAGGCCCAGCCTACGAGCAGTACTTC
NA	TRBV30	TRBJ1-5	CAWSVRENQPQHF	TGTGCCTGGAGTGTACGGGAGAATCAGCCCCAGCATTTT
NA	TRBV10-3	TRBJ1-5	CAISESLNQPQHF	TGTGCCATCAGTGAGTCCCTCAATCAGCCCCAGCATTTT
NA	TRBV4-3	TRBJ2-3	CASSQEAADTQYF	TGCGCCAGCAGCCAAGAGGCGGCAGATACGCAGTATTTT
NA	TRBV6-1	TRBJ2-1	CASTSVPAGNEQFF	TGTGCCAGCACGTCGGTCCCCGCGGGCAATGAGCAGTTCTTC
TRBD1	TRBV7-9	TRBJ1-2	CASSFPGTGAGYTF	TGTGCCAGCAGCTTCCCGGGGACAGGGGCTGGCTACACCTTC